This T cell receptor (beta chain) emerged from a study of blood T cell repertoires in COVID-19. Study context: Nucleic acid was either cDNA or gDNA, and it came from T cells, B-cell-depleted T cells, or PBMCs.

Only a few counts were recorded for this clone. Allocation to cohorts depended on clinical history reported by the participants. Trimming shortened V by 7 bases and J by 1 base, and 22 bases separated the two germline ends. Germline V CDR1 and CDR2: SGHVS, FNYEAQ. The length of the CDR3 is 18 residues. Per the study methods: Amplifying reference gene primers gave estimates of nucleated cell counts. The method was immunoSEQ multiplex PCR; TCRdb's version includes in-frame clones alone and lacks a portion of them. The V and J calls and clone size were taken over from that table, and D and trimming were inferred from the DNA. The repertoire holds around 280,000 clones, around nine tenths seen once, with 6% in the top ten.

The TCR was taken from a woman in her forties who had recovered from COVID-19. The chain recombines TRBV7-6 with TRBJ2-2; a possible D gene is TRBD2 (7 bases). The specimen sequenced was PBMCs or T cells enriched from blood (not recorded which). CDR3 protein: CASTLGGAPKKNTGELFF. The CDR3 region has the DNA TGTGCCAGCACCCTGGGGGGGGCGCCTAAAAAGAACACCGGGGAGCTGTTTTTT.